This is a list of T cell receptor beta chains from one sample in a study of OX40 agonist ivuxolimab in advanced cancers. The repertoire was sequenced with immunoSEQ multiplex PCR; TCRdb's copy has only in-frame clones and lacks some. The table lists 15,000 to 25,000 clones, around 82% of them singletons, with roughly 11% in the top ten. Sequenced material: CD4+ or CD8+ T cells sorted from blood, taken in a trial of the OX40 agonist ivuxolimab. All receptors derive from an adult with an advanced solid tumor such as melanoma, head and neck, liver or kidney cancer. Each CDR3 is given with its conserved first and last residue. D genes are given only for firm matches. Size values are once, few and many counts, or a class for expanded clones, and some rows have none.

v_gene	d_gene	len	j_gene	abundance	CDR3aa	CDR3nt
TRBV5-6	NA	14	TRBJ1-1	few	CATSWGGVNTEAFF	TGTGCCACGAGTTGGGGGGGTGTGAACACTGAAGCTTTCTTT
TRBV10-3	TRBD1	18	TRBJ2-6	once	CAISDGTGGKSGANVLTF	TGTGCCATCAGTGACGGGACAGGGGGGAAGTCCGGGGCCAACGTCCTGACTTTC
TRBV5-1	NA	15	TRBJ2-7	NA	CASSPLDGTKYEQYF	TGCGCCAGCAGCCCCCTTGACGGGACGAAATACGAGCAGTACTTC
TRBV6-1	NA	17	TRBJ1-2	NA	CASSAMTRPLTTRGYTF	TGTGCCAGCAGTGCCATGACCCGACCGCTAACGACCCGGGGCTACACCTTC
TRBV15	NA	13	TRBJ2-1	NA	CATSRGAIDEQFF	TGTGCCACCAGCAGAGGGGCCATTGATGAGCAGTTCTTC
TRBV4-2	NA	16	TRBJ2-7	NA	CASSPRPGVSSYEQYF	TGTGCCAGCAGCCCCCGTCCGGGAGTCTCTTCCTACGAGCAGTACTTC
TRBV30	TRBD1	14	TRBJ2-7	few	CACNPGTVTYEQYF	TGTGCCTGTAATCCCGGGACAGTCACCTACGAGCAGTACTTC
TRBV7-2	NA	13	TRBJ1-2	NA	CASSFQGGYGYTF	TGTGCCAGCAGCTTTCAGGGCGGCTATGGCTACACCTTC
TRBV5-5	TRBD1	14	TRBJ2-7	medium-sized	CASSPGDSSYEQYF	TGTGCCAGCAGCCCTGGGGACAGCTCCTACGAGCAGTACTTC
TRBV7-8	NA	17	TRBJ1-3	NA	CASSLDPLIVAGNTIYF	TGTGCCAGCAGCTTAGACCCTCTAATCGTAGCTGGAAACACCATATATTTT
TRBV2	NA	17	TRBJ2-3	NA	CAGEGREFPQHTDTQYF	TGTGCCGGCGAGGGGCGTGAGTTCCCCCAGCACACAGATACGCAGTATTTT
TRBV5-1	NA	12	TRBJ2-1	NA	CASNFPEREQFF	TGCGCCAGCAACTTCCCGGAAAGAGAGCAGTTCTTC
TRBV2	TRBD1	15	TRBJ1-4	NA	CASSGTGGTNEKLFF	TGTGCCAGCAGTGGGACAGGAGGAACTAATGAAAAACTGTTTTTT
TRBV27	NA	13	TRBJ2-7	NA	CASAPGGRDEQYF	TGTGCCAGCGCCCCGGGGGGCCGGGACGAGCAGTACTTC
TRBV5-6	TRBD1	16	TRBJ1-1	NA	CASSSTVDRGLTEAFF	TGTGCCAGCAGCTCTACAGTTGACAGGGGGCTTACTGAAGCTTTCTTT
TRBV4-2	NA	19	TRBJ2-2	NA	CASSLMAGHQAANTGELFF	TGTGCCAGCAGCCTTATGGCGGGACACCAGGCGGCTAACACCGGGGAGCTGTTTTTT
TRBV7-9	NA	18	TRBJ2-1	few	CASSSAIVFISSYNEQFF	TGTGCCAGCAGCTCAGCTATAGTCTTTATTAGCTCCTACAATGAGCAGTTCTTC
TRBV6-4	NA	13	TRBJ1-1	NA	CASTERVGTAAFF	TGTGCCAGCACAGAAAGGGTGGGCACCGCAGCTTTCTTT
TRBV9	TRBD1	16	TRBJ2-5	NA	CASSVDRVSREETQYF	TGTGCCAGCAGCGTCGACAGGGTGTCTAGGGAAGAGACCCAGTACTTC
TRBV11-2	NA	14	TRBJ2-5	NA	CASIIGGGPETQYF	TGTGCCAGCATCATAGGAGGGGGGCCAGAGACCCAGTACTTC
TRBV27	NA	14	TRBJ1-2	NA	CASSLQPYSYGYTF	TGTGCCAGCAGTCTCCAACCTTATAGCTATGGCTACACCTTC
TRBV5-8	TRBD2	13	TRBJ2-7	NA	CASSFDGGREQYF	TGTGCCAGCAGCTTTGACGGGGGGAGGGAGCAGTACTTC
TRBV27	NA	13	TRBJ2-3	NA	CASSSGAGDTQYF	TGTGCCAGCAGTTCTGGCGCGGGGGATACGCAGTATTTT
TRBV10-3	NA	15	TRBJ2-7	NA	CAISESSQFRYEQYF	TGTGCCATCAGTGAGTCTAGCCAGTTCCGTTACGAGCAGTACTTC
TRBV7-9	TRBD1	12	TRBJ2-1	NA	CASWGQGNEQFF	TGTGCCAGCTGGGGACAGGGTAATGAGCAGTTCTTC
TRBV30	NA	13	TRBJ2-7	NA	CAWRGSPPYEQYF	TGTGCCTGGAGAGGTAGTCCCCCCTACGAGCAGTACTTC
TRBV4-1	NA	16	TRBJ2-7	NA	CASSQELGGGSYEQYF	TGCGCCAGCAGCCAAGAGCTCGGTGGGGGCAGCTACGAGCAGTACTTC
TRBV15	NA	16	TRBJ2-1	NA	CATSRVRVGSYNEQFF	TGTGCCACCAGCAGAGTCAGGGTGGGTTCCTACAATGAGCAGTTCTTC
TRBV5-4	NA	15	TRBJ2-3	NA	CASSLDWSPEYTQYF	TGTGCCAGCAGCTTGGACTGGAGCCCCGAGTATACGCAGTATTTT
TRBV19	TRBD1	14	TRBJ2-7	NA	CASSIAGTGEEQYF	TGTGCCAGTAGTATAGCCGGGACAGGGGAAGAGCAGTACTTC
TRBV11-3	NA	14	TRBJ2-1	once	CASSQTGSYNEQFF	TGTGCCAGCAGCCAGACAGGTTCCTACAATGAGCAGTTCTTC
TRBV9	NA	15	TRBJ2-3	NA	CASSAGQTSTDTQYF	TGTGCCAGCAGCGCTGGACAAACTAGCACAGATACGCAGTATTTT
TRBV30	NA	13	TRBJ1-3	NA	CAWRRTMGNTIYF	TGTGCCTGGAGGAGGACAATGGGAAACACCATATATTTT
TRBV6-7	NA	13	TRBJ2-7	NA	CASSYSFLGEQYF	TGTGCCAGCAGTTACTCGTTTTTGGGCGAGCAGTACTTC
TRBV2	NA	13	TRBJ1-5	NA	CASWTVGNQPQHF	TGTGCCAGCTGGACAGTGGGCAATCAGCCCCAGCATTTT
TRBV7-8	NA	15	TRBJ1-1	NA	CASSSPTGGGTEAFF	TGTGCCAGCAGCTCCCCGACTGGGGGTGGAACTGAAGCTTTCTTT
TRBV27	NA	15	TRBJ1-3	NA	CASSPVSVSGNTIYF	TGTGCCAGCAGTCCCGTCTCGGTCTCTGGAAACACCATATATTTT
TRBV27	TRBD1	18	TRBJ2-6	large	CASSLSGQGHSGANVLTF	TGTGCCAGCAGTTTATCGGGACAGGGACACTCCGGGGCCAACGTCCTGACTTTC
TRBV7-9	NA	18	TRBJ2-2	NA	CASSLRGGKEADTGELFF	TGTGCCAGCAGCTTGAGAGGGGGAAAGGAGGCAGACACCGGGGAGCTGTTTTTT
TRBV7-7	NA	13	TRBJ1-1	NA	CASSLTMNTEAFF	TGTGCCAGCAGCTTAACGATGAACACTGAAGCTTTCTTT
TRBV2	TRBD2	14	TRBJ2-7	few	CASSEKVAGNEQYF	TGTGCCAGCAGTGAAAAGGTAGCGGGGAACGAGCAGTACTTC
TRBV29-1	NA	19	TRBJ2-5	NA	CSVVGPLESRSVSEETQYF	TGCAGCGTAGTCGGTCCCTTGGAGAGCCGGAGCGTCTCGGAAGAGACCCAGTACTTC
TRBV9	NA	14	TRBJ1-1	once	CASSPSTRGTEAFF	TGTGCCAGCAGCCCTTCGACCAGGGGCACTGAAGCTTTCTTT
TRBV27	TRBD2	16	TRBJ2-1	NA	CASQEIAGSSYNEQFF	TGTGCCAGCCAAGAGATAGCGGGGTCTTCCTACAATGAGCAGTTCTTC
TRBV5-1	TRBD2	14	TRBJ2-1	NA	CVRGASGNYNEQFF	TGCGTCCGCGGGGCTAGCGGTAATTACAATGAGCAGTTCTTC